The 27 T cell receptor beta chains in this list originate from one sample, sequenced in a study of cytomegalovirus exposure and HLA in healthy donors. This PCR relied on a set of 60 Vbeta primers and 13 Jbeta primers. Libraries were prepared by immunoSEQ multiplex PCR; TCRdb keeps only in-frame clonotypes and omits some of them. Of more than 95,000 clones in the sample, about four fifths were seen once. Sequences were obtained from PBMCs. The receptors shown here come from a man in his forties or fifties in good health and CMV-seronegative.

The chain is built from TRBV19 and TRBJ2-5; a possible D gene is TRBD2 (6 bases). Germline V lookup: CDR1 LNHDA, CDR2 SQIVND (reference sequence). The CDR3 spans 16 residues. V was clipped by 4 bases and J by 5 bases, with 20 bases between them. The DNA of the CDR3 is TGTGCCAGTAGTAGGGGAGGCTGGTCTGAAAGGGAGACCCAGTACTTC. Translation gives CASSRGGWSERETQYF.

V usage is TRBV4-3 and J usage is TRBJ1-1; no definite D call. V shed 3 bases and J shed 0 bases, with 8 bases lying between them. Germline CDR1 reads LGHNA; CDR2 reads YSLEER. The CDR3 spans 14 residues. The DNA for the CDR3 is TGCGCCAGCAGCCACGGGGTTCTGAACACTGAAGCTTTCTTT. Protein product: CASSHGVLNTEAFF.

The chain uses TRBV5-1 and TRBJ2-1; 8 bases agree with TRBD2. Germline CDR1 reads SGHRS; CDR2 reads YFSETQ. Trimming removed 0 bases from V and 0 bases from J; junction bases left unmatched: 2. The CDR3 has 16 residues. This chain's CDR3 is CASSLGGTSSYNEQFF. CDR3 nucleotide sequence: TGCGCCAGCAGCTTGGGTGGGACTAGCTCCTACAATGAGCAGTTCTTC.

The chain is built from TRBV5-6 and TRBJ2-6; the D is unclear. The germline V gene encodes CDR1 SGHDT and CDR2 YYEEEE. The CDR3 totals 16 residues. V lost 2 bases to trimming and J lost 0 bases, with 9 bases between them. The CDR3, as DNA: TGTGCCAGCAGCTTTAGTTTGGTCTCTGGGGCCAACGTCCTGACTTTC. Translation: CASSFSLVSGANVLTF. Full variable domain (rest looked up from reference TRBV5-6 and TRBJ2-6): DAGVTQSPTHLIKTRGQQVTLRCSPKSGHDTVSWYQQALGQGPQFIFQYYEEEERQRGNFPDRFSGHQFPNYSSELNVNALLLGDSALYLCASSFSLVSGANVLTFGAGSRLTVL.

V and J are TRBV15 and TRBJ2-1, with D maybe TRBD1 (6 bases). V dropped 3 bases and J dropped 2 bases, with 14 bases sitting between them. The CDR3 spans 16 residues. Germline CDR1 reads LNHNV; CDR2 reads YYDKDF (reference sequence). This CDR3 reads CATSSLQGLPYNEQFF. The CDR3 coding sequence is TGTGCCACCAGCAGCTTACAGGGTTTACCCTACAATGAGCAGTTCTTC. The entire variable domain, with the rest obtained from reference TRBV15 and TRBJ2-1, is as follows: DAMVIQNPRYQVTQFGKPVTLSCSQTLNHNVMYWYQQKSSQAPKLLFHYYDKDFNNEADTPDNFQSRRPNTSFCFLDIRSPGLGDTAMYLCATSSLQGLPYNEQFFGPGTRLTVL.

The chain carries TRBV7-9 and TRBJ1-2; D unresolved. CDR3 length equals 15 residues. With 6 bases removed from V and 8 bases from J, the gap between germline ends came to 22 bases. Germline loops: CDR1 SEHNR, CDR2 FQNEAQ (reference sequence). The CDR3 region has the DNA TGTGCCAGCAGTGCACAGATCACCCCAGTTTACGGCTACACCTTC. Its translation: CASSAQITPVYGYTF.

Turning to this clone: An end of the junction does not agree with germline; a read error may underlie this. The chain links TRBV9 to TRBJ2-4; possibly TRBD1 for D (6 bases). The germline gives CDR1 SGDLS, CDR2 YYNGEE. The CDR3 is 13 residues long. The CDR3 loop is CASSVAQGNSQYF. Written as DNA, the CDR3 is TGTGCCAGCAGCGTAGCACAGGGAAACAGTCAGTACTTC.

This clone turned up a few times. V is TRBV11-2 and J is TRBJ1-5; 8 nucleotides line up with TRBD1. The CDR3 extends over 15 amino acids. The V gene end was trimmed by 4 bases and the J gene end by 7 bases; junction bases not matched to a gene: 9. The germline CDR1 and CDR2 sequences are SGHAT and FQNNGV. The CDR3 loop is CASSYGTGQGQPQHF. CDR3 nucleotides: TGTGCCAGCAGCTACGGGACAGGCCAAGGACAGCCCCAGCATTTT.

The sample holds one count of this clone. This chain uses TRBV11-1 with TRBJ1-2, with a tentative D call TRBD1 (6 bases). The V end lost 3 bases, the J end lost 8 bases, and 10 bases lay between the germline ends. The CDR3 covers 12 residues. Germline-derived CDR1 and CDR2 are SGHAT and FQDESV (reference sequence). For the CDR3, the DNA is TGTGCCAGCAGCTTCCCAGGGGCGGGCTACACCTTC. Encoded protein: CASSFPGAGYTF.

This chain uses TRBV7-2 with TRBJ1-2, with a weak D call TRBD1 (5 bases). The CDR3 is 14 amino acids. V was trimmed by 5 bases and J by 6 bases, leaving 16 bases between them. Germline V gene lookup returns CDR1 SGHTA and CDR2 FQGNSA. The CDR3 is CASSPRRQTDGYTF. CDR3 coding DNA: TGTGCCAGCAGCCCGAGAAGACAGACGGATGGCTACACCTTC.

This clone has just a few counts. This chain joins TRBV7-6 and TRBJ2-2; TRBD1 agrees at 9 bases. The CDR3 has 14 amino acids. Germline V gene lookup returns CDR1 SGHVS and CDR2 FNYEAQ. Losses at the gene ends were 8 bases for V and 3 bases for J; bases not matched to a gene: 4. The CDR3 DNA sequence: TGTGCCAGCGGTGGGGACAGGGACACCGGGGAGCTGTTTTTT. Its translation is CASGGDRDTGELFF.

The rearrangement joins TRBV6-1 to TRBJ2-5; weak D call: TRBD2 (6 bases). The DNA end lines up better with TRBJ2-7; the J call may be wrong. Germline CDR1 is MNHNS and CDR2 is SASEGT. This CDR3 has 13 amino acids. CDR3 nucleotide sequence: TGTGCCAGCACGGGCGGGGACTCCTACGAGCAGTACTTC. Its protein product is CASTGGDSYEQYF.

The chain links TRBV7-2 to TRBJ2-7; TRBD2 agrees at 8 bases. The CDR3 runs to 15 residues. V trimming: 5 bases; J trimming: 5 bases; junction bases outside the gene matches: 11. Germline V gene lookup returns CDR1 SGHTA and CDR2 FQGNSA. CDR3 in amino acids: CASSPRLARGHEQYF. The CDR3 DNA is TGTGCCAGCAGCCCTCGACTAGCGAGAGGCCACGAGCAGTACTTC.

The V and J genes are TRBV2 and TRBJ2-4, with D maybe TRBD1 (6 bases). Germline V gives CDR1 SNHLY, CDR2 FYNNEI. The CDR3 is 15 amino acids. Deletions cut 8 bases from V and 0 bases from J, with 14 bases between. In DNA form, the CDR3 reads TGTGCCAGCCTCGACAGGACATTAGCCAAAAACATTCAGTACTTC. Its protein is CASLDRTLAKNIQYF.

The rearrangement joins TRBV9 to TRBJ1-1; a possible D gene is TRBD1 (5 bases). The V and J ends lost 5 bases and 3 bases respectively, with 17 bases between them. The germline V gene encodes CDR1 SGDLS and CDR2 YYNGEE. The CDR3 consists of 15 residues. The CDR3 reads CASRNIQGRDTEAFF. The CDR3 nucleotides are TGTGCCAGCAGAAATATTCAGGGTCGCGACACTGAAGCTTTCTTT.

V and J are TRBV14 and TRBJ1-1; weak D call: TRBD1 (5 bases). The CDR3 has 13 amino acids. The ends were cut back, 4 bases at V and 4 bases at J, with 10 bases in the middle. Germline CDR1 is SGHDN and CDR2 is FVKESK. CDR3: CASSPGWSTEAFF. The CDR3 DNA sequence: TGTGCCAGCAGCCCAGGGTGGAGCACTGAAGCTTTCTTT.

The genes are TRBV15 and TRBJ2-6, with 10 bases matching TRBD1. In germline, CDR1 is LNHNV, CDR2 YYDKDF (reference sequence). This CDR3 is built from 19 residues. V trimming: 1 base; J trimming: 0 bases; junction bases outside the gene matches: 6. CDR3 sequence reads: CATSRGQGATGSGANVLTF. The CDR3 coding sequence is TGTGCCACCAGCAGAGGACAGGGGGCGACGGGCTCTGGGGCCAACGTCCTGACTTTC.

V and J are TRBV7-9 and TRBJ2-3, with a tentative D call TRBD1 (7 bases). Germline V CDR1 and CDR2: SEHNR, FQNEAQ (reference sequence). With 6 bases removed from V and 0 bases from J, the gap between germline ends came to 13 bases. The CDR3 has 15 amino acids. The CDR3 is CASRRGQTSTDTQYF. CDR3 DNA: TGTGCCAGCAGGCGGGGACAGACTAGCACAGATACGCAGTATTTT.

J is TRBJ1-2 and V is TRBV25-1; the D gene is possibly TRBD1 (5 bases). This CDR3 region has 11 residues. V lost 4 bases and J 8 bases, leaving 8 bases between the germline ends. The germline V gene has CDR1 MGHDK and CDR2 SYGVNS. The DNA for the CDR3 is TGTGCCAGCAGTGTGGGGGGGGGCTACACCTTC. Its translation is CASSVGGGYTF.

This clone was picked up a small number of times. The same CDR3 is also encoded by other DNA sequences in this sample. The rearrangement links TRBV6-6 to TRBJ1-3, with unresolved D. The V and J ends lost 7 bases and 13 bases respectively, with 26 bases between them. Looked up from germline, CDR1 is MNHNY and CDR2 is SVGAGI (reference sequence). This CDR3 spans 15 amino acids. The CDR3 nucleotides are TGTGCCAGCACCTGGGGAGGTATACAATACACCATGATATATTTT. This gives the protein CASTWGGIQYTMIYF.

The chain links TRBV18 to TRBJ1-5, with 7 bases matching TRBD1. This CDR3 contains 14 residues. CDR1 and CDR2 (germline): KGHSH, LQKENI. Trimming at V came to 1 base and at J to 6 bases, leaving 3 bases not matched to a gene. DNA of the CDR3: TGTGCCAGCTCACCACAGGGGGCGAGTCAGCCCCAGCATTTT. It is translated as CASSPQGASQPQHF. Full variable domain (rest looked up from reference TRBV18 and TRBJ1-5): NAGVMQNPRHLVRRRGQEARLRCSPMKGHSHVYWYRQLPEEGLKFMVYLQKENIIDESGMPKERFSAEFPKEGPSILRIQQVVRGDSAAYFCASSPQGASQPQHFGDGTRLSIL.

CDR3 amino acids: CASSFPSGAYNEQFF. Written as DNA, the CDR3 is TGTGCCAGCAGTTTCCCTAGCGGGGCTTACAATGAGCAGTTCTTC. This rearrangement joins TRBV27 to TRBJ2-1; 9 nucleotides line up with TRBD2. J gave up 4 bases and V 3 bases, and 4 bases lay outside the gene matches. This CDR3 contains 15 residues. The germline gives CDR1 MNHEY, CDR2 SMNVEV (reference sequence).

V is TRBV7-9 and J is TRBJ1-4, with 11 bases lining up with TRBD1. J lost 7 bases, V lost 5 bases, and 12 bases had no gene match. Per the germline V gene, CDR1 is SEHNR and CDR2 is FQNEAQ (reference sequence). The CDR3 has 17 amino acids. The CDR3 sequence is CASSPDRGRGVGEKLFF. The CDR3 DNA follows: TGTGCCAGCAGCCCGGACAGGGGGCGGGGGGTTGGTGAAAAACTGTTTTTT.

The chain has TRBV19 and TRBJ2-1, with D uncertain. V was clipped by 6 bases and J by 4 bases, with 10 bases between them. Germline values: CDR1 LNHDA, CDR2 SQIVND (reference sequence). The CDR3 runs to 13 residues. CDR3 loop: CASRPRAYNEQFF. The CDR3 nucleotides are TGTGCCAGTAGGCCCAGAGCGTACAATGAGCAGTTCTTC.

CDR3 residues: CASSAGTGGPLATNEKLFF. CDR3 in DNA: TGTGCCAGCAGCGCCGGGACAGGGGGCCCCCTTGCAACTAATGAAAAACTGTTTTTT. This sequence joins TRBV9 and TRBJ1-4; 12 nucleotides line up with TRBD1. Germline values: CDR1 SGDLS, CDR2 YYNGEE. Trimming at V came to 3 bases and at J to 0 bases, leaving 9 bases not matched to a gene. The CDR3 is 19 amino acids.

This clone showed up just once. The DNA of the CDR3 is TGTGCCAGCAGCCTAAACCCAAATGTAGTGAGTGAAAAACTGTTTTTT. Translated, it gives CASSLNPNVVSEKLFF. This chain links TRBV11-2 with TRBJ1-4; D remains unclear. CDR3 size: 16 residues. The V gene's germline CDR1 is SGHAT and CDR2 FQNNGV. V lost 5 bases, J lost 7 bases, and 20 bases lay in between.

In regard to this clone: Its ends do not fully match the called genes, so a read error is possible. CDR3 DNA: TGTGCCAGCAGCTTGACTCTGGGGGGGGCCAACGGCCTGACTTTC. Its translation is CASSLTLGGANGLTF. V gene TRBV7-9 combines with J gene TRBJ2-6; TRBD2 might be the D (7 bases). The CDR3 has 15 residues. Germline V gene data show CDR1 as SEHNR and CDR2 as FQNEAQ (reference sequence).